Listed here are 26 T cell receptor beta chains from one sample, sequenced in a study of T cells expressing NK-cell markers. TCRdb reprocessed the 5' RACE reads and reports one entry per CDR3 protein, with no DNA. The repertoire shows roughly 420,000 distinct CDR3 sequences; the top ten hold under 7.5%. Sequences were obtained from blood T cells: a sorted CD56 or NKG2C T cell subset, CD4+ or CD8+ T cells, or bulk PBMC T cells (not recorded which). The source of these receptors is a woman aged 18 to 75 in good health.

The J gene is TRBJ1-2, the V gene TRBV11-2; no DNA is available, so the TRBD1 call from TCRdb remains unchecked. The CDR3 sequence is 14 residues long. CDR1 is SGHAT and CDR2 is FQNNGV in the germline V gene. CDR3 amino acids: CASSSVRQGGGYTF.

CDR3 in amino acids: CASSLGLGGGGTQYF. V is TRBV11-3 and J is TRBJ2-5; there is no DNA to check the TCRdb D call of TRBD2. The CDR3 contains 15 residues. Germline CDR1 is SGHNT and CDR2 is YENEEA.

The rearrangement joins TRBV6-5 to TRBJ1-3. CDR3 length: 15 residues. Germline CDR1 MNHEY, CDR2 SVGAGI. The CDR3 spells CASSYAGVTGNTIYF.

The genes are TRBV7-8 and TRBJ2-7; TCRdb proposes TRBD2, but this gene call is untestable without DNA. The CDR3 consists of 13 residues. Germline V gene sequence: CDR1 SGHVS, CDR2 FQNEAQ. CDR3: CASSRGRVDEQYF.

The J gene is TRBJ2-7, the V gene TRBV6-2 or TRBV6-3. This CDR3 spans 12 amino acids. Per the germline V gene, CDR1 is MNHEY and CDR2 is SVGEGT. CDR3 sequence reads: CASSYLAYEQYF.

The V call is TRBV11-1, the J call TRBJ2-7. Germline lookup yields CDR1 SGHAT and CDR2 FQDESV (reference sequence). This CDR3 contains 13 residues. CDR3 in amino acids: CASSPIGAYEQYF.

The chain has TRBV27 and TRBJ2-3; no DNA is available, so the TRBD2 call from TCRdb remains unchecked. Per germline, CDR1 MNHEY and CDR2 SMNVEV (reference sequence). This CDR3 is built from 19 residues. This CDR3 is CASSSGLNFRDSHTDTQYF.

The chain combines TRBV12-3 or TRBV12-4 with TRBJ1-2. The CDR3 is made up of 13 amino acids. This chain's CDR3 is CASSLNSLYGYTF.

The chain recombines TRBV10-3 with TRBJ1-1; TCRdb reports TRBD1, a call that lacks DNA to check it against. The CDR3 totals 16 residues. The germline gives CDR1 ENHRY, CDR2 SYGVKD. This chain's CDR3 is CAADPGQGARGTEAFF.

The chain links TRBV29-1 to TRBJ2-5; TCRdb lists TRBD1, though no DNA is available to test this call. Per germline, CDR1 SQVTM and CDR2 ANQGSEA. The CDR3 length is 12 residues. The chain's CDR3 is CSVQGNSETQYF.

The chain carries TRBV9 and TRBJ2-2. The CDR3 spans 16 residues. From germline, CDR1 is SGDLS and CDR2 YYNGEE. The CDR3 region is CASSVVVSGSTGELFF.

The J gene is TRBJ2-1, the V gene TRBV20-1; TCRdb selects TRBD2, and the lack of DNA leaves this call unchecked. Germline V gene sequence: CDR1 DFQATT, CDR2 SNEGSKA (reference sequence). The CDR3 sequence is 15 residues long. The CDR3: CSARSLTSDYNEQFF.

This chain links TRBV12-3 or TRBV12-4 with TRBJ2-1; TCRdb names TRBD2, which stays unverified in the absence of DNA. The CDR3 runs 14 residues. The CDR3 here is CASSPSGTYNEQFF.

This chain connects TRBV30 to TRBJ1-1. The CDR3 runs 13 residues. Per the germline V gene, CDR1 is GTSNPN and CDR2 is SVGIG (reference sequence). Here the CDR3 reads CAWSVPPGTEAFF. Complete variable domain (other parts from reference TRBV30 and TRBJ1-1): SQTIHQWPATLVQPVGSPLSLECTVEGTSNPNLYWYRQAAGRGLQLLFYSVGIGQISSEVPQNLSASRPQDRQFILSSKKLLLSDSGFYLCAWSVPPGTEAFFGQGTRLTVV.

The rearrangement links TRBV4-3 to TRBJ1-1. CDR1 and CDR2 (germline): LGHNA, YSLEER. The CDR3 loop spans 13 amino acids. The CDR3 region is CASSQDRSTEAFF.

The rearrangement uses TRBV3-1 and TRBJ2-3; the D gene TCRdb calls, TRBD1, cannot be checked with no DNA. CDR1 and CDR2 from the germline V gene are LGHDT and YNNKEL (reference sequence). The CDR3 runs 15 residues. This CDR3 is CASSQTRGGTDTQYF.

The J gene is TRBJ2-5, the V gene TRBV2; TCRdb selects TRBD1, and the lack of DNA leaves this call unchecked. The CDR3 contains 14 residues. Germline-derived CDR1 and CDR2 are SNHLY and FYNNEI. This CDR3 reads CASSGGSAVETQYF.

This chain uses TRBV10-3 with TRBJ2-3. The germline CDR1 and CDR2 sequences are ENHRY and SYGVKD. The CDR3 extends over 11 amino acids. The chain's CDR3 is CAIRDADTQYF.

The rearrangement links TRBV20-1 to TRBJ2-1; the D gene TCRdb calls, TRBD2, cannot be checked with no DNA. The germline V gene encodes CDR1 DFQATT and CDR2 SNEGSKA (reference sequence). The CDR3 is made up of 14 amino acids. CDR3 amino acids: CSARASPPNNEQFF.

The gene calls are TRBV29-1 and TRBJ2-7. The germline V gene encodes CDR1 SQVTM and CDR2 ANQGSEA. The CDR3 runs to 13 residues. The CDR3 sequence is CSANDRTSYEQYF.

The chain links TRBV29-1 to TRBJ2-3; TCRdb's D gene call, TRBD1, goes unchecked for lack of DNA. The CDR3 contains 11 residues. Germline CDR1 SQVTM, CDR2 ANQGSEA. CDR3 in amino acids: CSGTGADTQYF.

The chain carries TRBV21-1 and TRBJ2-1; TCRdb picks TRBD2, but there is no DNA to check that call. TRBV21-1 is reported as a pseudogene. The CDR3 length is 19 residues. The CDR3 region is CASTFTLAGAESSYNEQFF.

The chain joins TRBV19 to TRBJ2-4; TCRdb indicates TRBD1, and absent DNA this call remains unverified. The CDR3 is made up of 14 amino acids. Germline lookup yields CDR1 LNHDA and CDR2 SQIVND (reference sequence). The CDR3 is CASSIEQGSGIQYF. Drawing the rest from reference TRBV19 and TRBJ2-4, the complete variable domain is DGGITQSPKYLFRKEGQNVTLSCEQNLNHDAMYWYRQDPGQGLRLIYYSQIVNDFQKGDIAEGYSVSREKKESFPLTVTSAQKNPTAFYLCASSIEQGSGIQYFGAGTRLSVL.

The chain recombines TRBV11-2 with TRBJ2-2; TCRdb proposes TRBD2, but this gene call is untestable without DNA. CDR1 is SGHAT, CDR2 FQNNGV, per germline. The CDR3 extends over 16 amino acids. The CDR3 spells CASSSRLAGRTGELFF.

The V call is TRBV4-2, the J call TRBJ2-7; as DNA is missing, the TRBD2 call by TCRdb cannot be tested. The CDR3 extends over 15 amino acids. Germline values: CDR1 LGHNA, CDR2 YNFKEQ. CDR3 amino acids: CASSASGTSAYEQYF.

The chain is built from TRBV12-5 and TRBJ2-1; TCRdb designates TRBD1, a call that cannot be tested without DNA. Germline V gene data show CDR1 as LGHNT and CDR2 as FRNRAP. The CDR3 totals 16 residues. The CDR3 loop is CASGLVGRGRDNEQFF.